This T cell receptor beta chain was obtained from a study of T cell responses to AZD1222 COVID-19 vaccine. Second-dose intervals near 4 or 12 weeks were combined. About this clone itself: Its matching antigen is unknown.

Regarding the study as a whole: Baseline serostatus was positive in only a handful of AZD1222 recipients. The donor cohort was predominantly white British with a female majority, and clonal diversity may have been underestimated.

Sequencing used immunoSEQ multiplex PCR; TCRdb keeps in-frame clones, though not all of them. In the table there are around 150,000 clones, just over 90% of which are singletons. The source is an adult who received the AZD1222 COVID-19 vaccine. The sample consisted of peripheral blood, taken 28 days after the second AZD1222 dose.

As DNA, the CDR3 is TGCGCCAGCAGCTACTATGGACCCACGGGTGAAATGGGGCAGTTCTTC. Translation gives CASSYYGPTGEMGQFF. The rearrangement joins TRBV5-1 to TRBJ2-1; D ambiguous. Trimming pared 3 bases from V and 12 bases from J, leaving 25 bases between. CDR1 is SGHRS, CDR2 YFSETQ, per germline. This CDR3 is 16 amino acids long.